This TCR beta chain was identified during a study of control samples from healthy donors and cancer patients. Assay: immunoSEQ multiplex PCR; the TCRdb copy retains only in-frame clones and omits some. The table includes under 200,000 clones, nearly 96% detected once. Trimming removed 4 bases from V and 7 bases from J, with 17 bases in between. The CDR3 contains 15 residues. The V gene's germline CDR1 is MDHEN and CDR2 SYDVKM. The receptor was derived from a woman aged 25 to 39 in good health. The chain recombines TRBV28 with TRBJ2-1, with D maybe TRBD1 (6 bases). The sample consisted of blood. CDR3 in amino acids: CASSSLGQGRNEQFF. The CDR3 coding sequence is TGTGCCAGCAGTTCGCTGGGGCAGGGGCGAAATGAGCAGTTCTTC. The full variable domain, completed using reference TRBV28 and TRBJ2-1, is DVKVTQSSRYLVKRTGEKVFLECVQDMDHENMFWYRQDPGLGLRLIYFSYDVKMKEKGDIPEGYSVSREKKERFSLILESASTNQTSMYLCASSSLGQGRNEQFFGPGTRLTVL.